The 8 T cell receptor beta chains below were found in one sample sequenced in a study of CD8 T cells in Susac syndrome. About 0.5 to 1 ug RNA was reverse transcribed with random hexamers. MiXCR, run by TCRdb on the immunoSEQ multiplex PCR reads, gives a single entry per CDR3 protein. The sample yields more than 200,000 distinct CDR3 sequences, approximately 92% seen once. The sample was CD4+ T cells from PBMCs. These TCRs come from a human donor with multiple sclerosis.

The CDR3 coding sequence is TGTGCCAGCAGCCTAGGGCGGGTCCGAGCGGAACTAGCCAAAAACATTCAGTACTTC. It yields the protein CASSLGRVRAELAKNIQYF. The chain has TRBV7-8 and TRBJ2-4; weak D call: TRBD2 (5 bases). Germline CDR1 reads SGHVS; CDR2 reads FQNEAQ. The CDR3 runs to 19 residues. V lost 5 bases to trimming and J lost 0 bases, with 23 bases between them.

J is TRBJ2-5 and V is TRBV7-9; D may be TRBD2 (5 bases). V lost 5 bases and J 5 bases, leaving 21 bases between the germline ends. The CDR3 is 16 amino acids. Germline CDR1 and CDR2: SEHNR and FQNEAQ (reference sequence). The CDR3 reads CASSPLGLAVLETQYF. The DNA for the CDR3 is TGTGCCAGCAGCCCCCTCGGCCTAGCTGTACTGGAGACCCAGTACTTC.

The chain joins TRBV30 to TRBJ1-6; TRBD1 is a possible D gene (5 bases). CDR3 length: 17 residues. Germline V gives CDR1 GTSNPN, CDR2 SVGIG (reference sequence). Trimming stripped 5 bases from V and 6 bases from J, with 23 bases between. The CDR3 DNA reads as TGTGCCTGGCTTCTTCCGGGGCCCATTGGGGGTAATTCACCCCTCCACTTT. It encodes CAWLLPGPIGGNSPLHF.

The CDR3 reads CASSLGLRARSSGELFF. CDR3 nucleotide sequence: TGTGCCAGCAGCTTAGGATTGAGGGCCCGGAGTAGCGGGGAGCTGTTTTTT. The chain has TRBV7-8 and TRBJ2-2, with a tentative D call TRBD2 (5 bases). The ends were cut back, 1 base at V and 7 bases at J, with 19 bases in the middle. CDR3 length equals 17 residues. CDR1 is SGHVS and CDR2 is FQNEAQ in the germline V gene. Filled out from reference TRBV7-8 and TRBJ2-2, the complete variable domain reads GAGVSQSPRYKVAKRGQDVALRCDPISGHVSLFWYQQALGQGPEFLTYFQNEAQLDKSGLPSDRFFAERPEGSVSTLKIQRTQQEDSAVYLCASSLGLRARSSGELFFGEGSRLTVL.

The chain carries TRBV29-1 and TRBJ2-1; TRBD2 might be the D (5 bases). The CDR3 spans 17 residues. Trimming shortened V by 4 bases and J by 5 bases, and 24 bases separated the two germline ends. The germline gives CDR1 SQVTM, CDR2 ANQGSEA. The CDR3 DNA is TGCAGCGTTGGAAGACTACCCTACCCGAGCGGCCACAATGAGCAGTTCTTC. Translating gives CSVGRLPYPSGHNEQFF.

This chain joins TRBV7-2 and TRBJ1-2; a weak D match, TRBD1 (5 bases). This CDR3 has 13 amino acids. V gave up 5 bases and J gave up 6 bases, with 13 bases separating them. Germline V lookup: CDR1 SGHTA, CDR2 FQGNSA. Written as DNA, the CDR3 is TGTGCCAGCAGCCAGGGACGGAACAATGGCTACACCTTC. Translated, it gives CASSQGRNNGYTF.

This clonotype was observed a single time. The chain combines TRBV30 with TRBJ1-3; D is unresolved. Trimming left V 2 bases short and J 2 bases short, with 16 bases between. Looked up from germline, CDR1 is GTSNPN and CDR2 is SVGIG (reference sequence). This CDR3 is built from 16 residues. The CDR3 spells CAWSPVVAGPGNTIYF. Here the CDR3 DNA reads TGTGCCTGGAGTCCGGTGGTCGCCGGACCTGGAAACACCATATATTTT. Full variable domain (remainder filled in from reference TRBV30 and TRBJ1-3): SQTIHQWPATLVQPVGSPLSLECTVEGTSNPNLYWYRQAAGRGLQLLFYSVGIGQISSEVPQNLSASRPQDRQFILSSKKLLLSDSGFYLCAWSPVVAGPGNTIYFGEGSWLTVV.

The chain links TRBV29-1 to TRBJ2-1; D might be TRBD1 (5 bases). CDR3 length: 13 residues. Trimming removed 6 bases from V and 3 bases from J, with 12 bases in between. The germline V gene encodes CDR1 SQVTM and CDR2 ANQGSEA. CDR3 in DNA: TGCAGCGTCTCAGGGTCTTACTACAATGAGCAGTTCTTC. It is translated as CSVSGSYYNEQFF.